This note documents a single T cell receptor beta chain sequence. The sample originates from a study of blood T cell repertoires in COVID-19. Study in general: Sites in the United States, Italy and Spain provided acute and convalescent COVID-19 samples. Sources were T cells, B-cell-depleted T cells, or PBMCs; the material itself was cDNA or gDNA.

Looked up from germline, CDR1 is SGHKS and CDR2 is YYEKEE (reference sequence). V shed 5 bases and J shed 8 bases, with 10 bases lying between them. This CDR3 is 12 amino acids long. Per the study methods: Estimation of nucleated cell counts was performed using reference gene primer amplification. Profiled with immunoSEQ multiplex PCR; TCRdb holds only in-frame clones, not every one. The V and J calls and the clone size are those of that table, but D and trimming were determined from the DNA. The table includes fewer than 75,000 clones, around 87% detected once. The source of this sequence is a man aged 50-59 years with active COVID-19. The chain couples TRBV5-5 to TRBJ1-4, with D unresolved. The sample was peripheral blood. The CDR3 nucleotides are TGTGCCAGCAGTATAGCGAACGAAAAACTGTTTTTT. Its translation: CASSIANEKLFF.